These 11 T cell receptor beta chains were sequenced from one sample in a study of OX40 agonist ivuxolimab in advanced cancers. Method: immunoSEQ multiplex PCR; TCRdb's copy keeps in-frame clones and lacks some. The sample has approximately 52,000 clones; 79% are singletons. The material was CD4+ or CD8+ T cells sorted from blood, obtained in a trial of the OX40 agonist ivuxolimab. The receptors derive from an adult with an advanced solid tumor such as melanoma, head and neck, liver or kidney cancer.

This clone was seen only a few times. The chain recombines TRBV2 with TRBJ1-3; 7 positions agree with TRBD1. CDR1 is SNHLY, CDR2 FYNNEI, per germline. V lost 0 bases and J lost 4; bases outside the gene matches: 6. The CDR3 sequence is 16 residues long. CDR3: CASSEAAGGRGNTIYF. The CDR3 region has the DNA TGTGCCAGCAGTGAAGCAGCAGGGGGGAGAGGAAACACCATATATTTT.

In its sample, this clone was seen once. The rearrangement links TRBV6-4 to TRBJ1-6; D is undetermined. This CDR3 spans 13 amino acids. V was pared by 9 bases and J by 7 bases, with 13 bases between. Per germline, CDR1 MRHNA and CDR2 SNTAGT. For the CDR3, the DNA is TGTGCCAGTTCCCCGGAAGCAAATTCACCCCTCCACTTT. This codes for CASSPEANSPLHF.

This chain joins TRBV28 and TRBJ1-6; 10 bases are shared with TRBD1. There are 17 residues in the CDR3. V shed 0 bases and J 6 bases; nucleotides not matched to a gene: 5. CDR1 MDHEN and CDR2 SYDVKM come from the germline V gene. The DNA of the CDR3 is TGTGCCAGCAGTTTATGGGGGGACAGGGGCGGTAATTCACCCCTCCACTTT. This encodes CASSLWGDRGGNSPLHF.

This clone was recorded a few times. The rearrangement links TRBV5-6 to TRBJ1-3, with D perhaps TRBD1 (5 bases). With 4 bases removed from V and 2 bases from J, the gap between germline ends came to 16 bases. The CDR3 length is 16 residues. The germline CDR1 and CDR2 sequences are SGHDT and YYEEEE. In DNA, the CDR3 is TGTGCCAGCAGCCGAGGGTCAGGGCGACCTGGAAACACCATATATTTT. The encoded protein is CASSRGSGRPGNTIYF.

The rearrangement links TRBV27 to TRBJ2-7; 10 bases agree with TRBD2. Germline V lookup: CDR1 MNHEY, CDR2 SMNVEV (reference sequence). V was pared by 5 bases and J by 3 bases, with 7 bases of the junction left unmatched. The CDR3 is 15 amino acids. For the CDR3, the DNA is TGTGCCAGCAGTCAAAGAGCGGGGGGGCTCTACGAGCAGTACTTC. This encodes CASSQRAGGLYEQYF.

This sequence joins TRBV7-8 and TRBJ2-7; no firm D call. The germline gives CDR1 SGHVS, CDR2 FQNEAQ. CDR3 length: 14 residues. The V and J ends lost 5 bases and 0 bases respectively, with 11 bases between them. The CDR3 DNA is TGTGCCAGCAGCCCGCTAAGGGTCTCCTACGAGCAGTACTTC. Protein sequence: CASSPLRVSYEQYF.

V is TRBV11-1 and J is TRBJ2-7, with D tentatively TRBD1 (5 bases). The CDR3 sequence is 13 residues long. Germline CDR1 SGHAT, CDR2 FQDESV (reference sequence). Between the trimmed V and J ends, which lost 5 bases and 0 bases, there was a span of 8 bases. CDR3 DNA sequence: TGTGCCAGCAGCCACGACAGCTCCTACGAGCAGTACTTC. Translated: CASSHDSSYEQYF.

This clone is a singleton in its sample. CDR3 protein: CASSQDTRKETQYF. The CDR3 DNA sequence: TGTGCCAGCAGCCAAGATACTAGGAAGGAGACCCAGTACTTC. The chain joins TRBV14 to TRBJ2-5, with a tentative D call TRBD2 (5 bases). V lost 0 bases, J lost 5 bases, and 10 bases lay in between. Germline values: CDR1 SGHDN, CDR2 FVKESK. The CDR3 spans 14 residues.

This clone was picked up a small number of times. The CDR3 reads CASSLGTGSSFSGANVLTF. DNA for the CDR3: TGTGCCAGCAGCCTAGGGACAGGGTCTAGCTTTTCTGGGGCCAACGTCCTGACTTTC. The V gene is TRBV11-3, the J gene TRBJ2-6, with 9 bases fitting TRBD1. Germline values: CDR1 SGHNT, CDR2 YENEEA. The trim removed 5 bases at V and 1 base at J, leaving 12 bases unmatched. The CDR3 consists of 19 residues. Full variable domain (rest looked up from reference TRBV11-3 and TRBJ2-6): EAGVVQSPRYKIIEKKQPVAFWCNPISGHNTLYWYLQNLGQGPELLIRYENEEAVDDSQLPKDRFSAERLKGVDSTLKIQPAELGDSAVYLCASSLGTGSSFSGANVLTFGAGSRLTVL.

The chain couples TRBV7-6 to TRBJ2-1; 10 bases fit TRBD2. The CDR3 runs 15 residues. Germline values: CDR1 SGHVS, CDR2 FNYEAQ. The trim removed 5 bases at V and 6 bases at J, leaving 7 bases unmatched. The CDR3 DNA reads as TGTGCCAGCAGCGTCACTAGCGGGATGGTCAATGAGCAGTTCTTC. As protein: CASSVTSGMVNEQFF.

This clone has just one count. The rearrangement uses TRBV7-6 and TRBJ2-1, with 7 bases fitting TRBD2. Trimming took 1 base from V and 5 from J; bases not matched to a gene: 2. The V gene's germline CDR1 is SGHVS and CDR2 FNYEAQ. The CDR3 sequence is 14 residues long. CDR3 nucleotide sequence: TGTGCCAGCAGCTTAGTAGCGGGCCACAATGAGCAGTTCTTC. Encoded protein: CASSLVAGHNEQFF. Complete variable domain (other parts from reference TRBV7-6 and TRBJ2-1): GAGVSQSPRYKVTKRGQDVALRCDPISGHVSLYWYRQALGQGPEFLTYFNYEAQQDKSGLPNDRFSAERPEGSISTLTIQRTEQRDSAMYRCASSLVAGHNEQFFGPGTRLTVL.